This TCR beta chain emerged from a study of blood T cell repertoires in COVID-19. Study summary: The samples span acute and convalescent COVID-19 from the United States, Italy and Spain. In each case, the material was cDNA or gDNA derived from T cells, B-cell-depleted T cells, or PBMCs.

In the authors' methods: Reference gene primer amplification yielded estimated nucleated cell counts. Sequencing was performed with immunoSEQ multiplex PCR; in TCRdb, only in-frame clones are kept and a portion is missing. The V and J calls and clone size come from that table; D and trimming were worked out from the DNA. Among 200,000 or so clones listed, around 85% were seen once. CDR1 and CDR2 from the germline V gene are SNHLY and FYNNEI. This CDR3 has 13 residues. J was trimmed by 2 bases and V by 8 bases; bases with no gene match: 2. The chain is built from TRBV2 and TRBJ1-5, with TRBD1 matching 8 bases. The receptor was isolated from a man in his 60s with COVID-19, enrolled during active disease. Sample: peripheral blood. In nucleotides, the CDR3 is TGTGCCAGCTGGGGACAGGGCAATCAGCCCCAGCATTTT. It is translated as CASWGQGNQPQHF.